These T cell receptor beta chains were read from a single sample in a study of regulatory T cells in long-lasting Graves disease. TCRdb fed the multiplex PCR reads into MiXCR, producing one record per CDR3 protein. The top ten clones hold 38% of a sample with approximately 300,000 distinct CDR3 sequences, about 18% of them seen once. The specimen comprised peripheral blood mononuclear cells (PBMCs), sampled at new diagnosis, from a patient treated with antithyroid drugs. The receptors come from a female donor with Graves disease. CDR3s include the opening cysteine and the closing phenylalanine or tryptophan. Each record gives: clone size, D gene, V gene, J gene, CDR3 protein, CDR3 DNA. The D gene is left open where the match is weak. Only some rows state a clone size, as once, few, many or a class for expanded clones.

abundance: many
d_gene: TRBD1
v_gene: TRBV12-3/TRBV12-4
j_gene: TRBJ1-5
CDR3aa: CASSLPGGPNQPQHF
CDR3nt: TGTGCCAGCAGTCTTCCAGGGGGCCCCAATCAGCCCCAGCATTTT

abundance: many
d_gene: TRBD1
v_gene: TRBV11-3
j_gene: TRBJ1-2
CDR3aa: CASSFGGQGANGYTF
CDR3nt: TGTGCCAGCAGCTTCGGGGGACAGGGGGCTAACGGCTACACCTTC

abundance: many
d_gene: TRBD2
v_gene: TRBV11-3
j_gene: TRBJ2-1
CDR3aa: CASSLLSGRNEQFF
CDR3nt: TGTGCCAGCAGCTTACTGAGCGGGAGGAATGAGCAGTTCTTC

abundance: many
d_gene: .
v_gene: TRBV15
j_gene: TRBJ2-7
CDR3aa: CATSRDRAGSYEQYF
CDR3nt: TGTGCCACCAGCAGAGATAGGGCCGGATCCTACGAGCAGTACTTC

abundance: few
d_gene: .
v_gene: TRBV29-1
j_gene: TRBJ2-7
CDR3aa: CSVLDGHEQYF
CDR3nt: TGCAGCGTTCTCGACGGCCACGAGCAGTACTTC

abundance: .
d_gene: TRBD1
v_gene: TRBV9
j_gene: TRBJ2-7
CDR3aa: CASSGGQGDSEQYF
CDR3nt: TGTGCCAGCAGCGGGGGACAGGGTGACAGCGAGCAGTACTTC

abundance: many
d_gene: TRBD1
v_gene: TRBV12-3/TRBV12-4
j_gene: TRBJ2-1
CDR3aa: CASRTGGYEQFF
CDR3nt: TGTGCCAGCAGGACAGGGGGCTATGAGCAGTTCTTC

abundance: many
d_gene: .
v_gene: TRBV11-2
j_gene: TRBJ2-3
CDR3aa: CASSLGLSGTDTQYF
CDR3nt: TGTGCCAGCAGCTTGGGGCTAAGTGGCACAGATACGCAGTATTTT

abundance: .
d_gene: .
v_gene: TRBV6-1
j_gene: TRBJ2-1
CDR3aa: CASEEYNEQFF
CDR3nt: TGTGCCAGCGAAGAGTACAATGAGCAGTTCTTC

abundance: many
d_gene: .
v_gene: TRBV2
j_gene: TRBJ1-6
CDR3aa: CASSEGGRNSPLHF
CDR3nt: TGTGCCAGCAGTGAAGGGGGACGGAATTCACCCCTCCACTTT

abundance: many
d_gene: TRBD2
v_gene: TRBV29-1
j_gene: TRBJ2-7
CDR3aa: CSVEGGASGRREQYF
CDR3nt: TGCAGCGTTGAAGGGGGGGCTAGCGGGAGACGCGAGCAGTACTTC

abundance: .
d_gene: TRBD2
v_gene: TRBV30
j_gene: TRBJ2-1
CDR3aa: CAWSVLGGRGSNNEQFF
CDR3nt: TGTGCCTGGAGTGTACTTGGCGGGAGGGGGTCCAACAATGAGCAGTTCTTC

abundance: many
d_gene: TRBD1
v_gene: TRBV6-1
j_gene: TRBJ1-1
CDR3aa: CASSVQGKAEAFF
CDR3nt: TGTGCCAGCAGTGTACAGGGGAAGGCTGAAGCTTTCTTT

abundance: .
d_gene: .
v_gene: TRBV10-3
j_gene: TRBJ2-1
CDR3aa: CAITGGGKRPEQFF
CDR3nt: TGTGCCATCACTGGAGGGGGGAAACGGCCTGAGCAGTTCTTC

abundance: few
d_gene: .
v_gene: TRBV2
j_gene: TRBJ1-2
CDR3aa: CASSEAEIYGYTF
CDR3nt: TGTGCCAGCAGTGAAGCAGAGATTTATGGCTACACCTTC

abundance: many
d_gene: .
v_gene: TRBV19
j_gene: TRBJ1-4
CDR3aa: CASSTGRLIEKLFF
CDR3nt: TGTGCCAGTAGTACGGGACGTTTGATTGAAAAACTGTTTTTT

abundance: .
d_gene: .
v_gene: TRBV12-3/TRBV12-4
j_gene: TRBJ2-1
CDR3aa: CASSLAGGGYNEQFF
CDR3nt: TGTGCCAGCAGTTTAGCGGGGGGTGGATACAATGAGCAGTTCTTC

abundance: many
d_gene: .
v_gene: TRBV7-9
j_gene: TRBJ1-3
CDR3aa: CASSPQTGFSGSGNTIYF
CDR3nt: TGTGCCAGCAGCCCTCAGACAGGATTTTCGGGCTCTGGAAACACCATATATTTT

abundance: many
d_gene: TRBD1
v_gene: TRBV20-1
j_gene: TRBJ2-6
CDR3aa: CSASTGTGSSGANVLTF
CDR3nt: TGCAGTGCTAGTACCGGGACAGGATCTTCTGGGGCCAACGTCCTGACTTTC

abundance: .
d_gene: TRBD1
v_gene: TRBV4-2
j_gene: TRBJ1-1
CDR3aa: CASSQDRQGSEAFF
CDR3nt: TGTGCCAGCAGCCAAGATAGACAGGGGAGTGAAGCTTTCTTT